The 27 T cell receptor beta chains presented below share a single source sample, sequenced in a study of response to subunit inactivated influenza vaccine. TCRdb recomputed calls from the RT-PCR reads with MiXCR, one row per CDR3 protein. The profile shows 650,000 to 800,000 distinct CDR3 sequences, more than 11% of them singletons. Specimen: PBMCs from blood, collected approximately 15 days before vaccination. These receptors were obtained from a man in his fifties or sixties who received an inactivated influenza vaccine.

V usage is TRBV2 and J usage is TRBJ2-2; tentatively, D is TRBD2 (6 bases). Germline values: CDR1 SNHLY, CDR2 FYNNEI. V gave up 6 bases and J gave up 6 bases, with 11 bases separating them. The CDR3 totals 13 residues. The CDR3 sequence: CASRPRLAGELFF. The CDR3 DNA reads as TGTGCCAGCAGGCCAAGACTAGCCGGGGAGCTGTTTTTT.

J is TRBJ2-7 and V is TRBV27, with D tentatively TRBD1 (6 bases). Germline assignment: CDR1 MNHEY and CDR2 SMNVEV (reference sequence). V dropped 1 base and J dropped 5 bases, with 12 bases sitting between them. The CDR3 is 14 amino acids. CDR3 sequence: CASSLYPTGNEQYF. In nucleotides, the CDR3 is TGTGCCAGCAGTTTATATCCCACAGGGAACGAGCAGTACTTC.

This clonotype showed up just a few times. Here the CDR3 reads CATSRDYRYEQYF. The CDR3 nucleotides read TGTGCCACCAGCAGAGATTACAGATACGAGCAGTACTTC. This chain joins TRBV15 and TRBJ2-7; D gene unclear. V was trimmed by 0 bases and J by 4 bases, leaving 7 bases between them. The CDR3 runs to 13 residues. The V gene's germline CDR1 is LNHNV and CDR2 YYDKDF (reference sequence).

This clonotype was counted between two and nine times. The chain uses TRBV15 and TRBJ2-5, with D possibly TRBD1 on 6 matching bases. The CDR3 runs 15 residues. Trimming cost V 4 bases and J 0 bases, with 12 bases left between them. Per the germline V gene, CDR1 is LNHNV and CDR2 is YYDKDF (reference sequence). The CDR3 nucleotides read TGTGCCACCAGCAAGTGGACAGAAGACCAAGAGACCCAGTACTTC. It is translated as CATSKWTEDQETQYF.

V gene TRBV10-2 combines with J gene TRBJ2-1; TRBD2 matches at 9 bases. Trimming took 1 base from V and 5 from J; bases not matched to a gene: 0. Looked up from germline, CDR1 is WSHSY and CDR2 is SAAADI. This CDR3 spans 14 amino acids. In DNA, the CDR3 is TGCGCCAGCAGTGAGTTAGCGGGGGACAATGAGCAGTTCTTC. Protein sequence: CASSELAGDNEQFF.

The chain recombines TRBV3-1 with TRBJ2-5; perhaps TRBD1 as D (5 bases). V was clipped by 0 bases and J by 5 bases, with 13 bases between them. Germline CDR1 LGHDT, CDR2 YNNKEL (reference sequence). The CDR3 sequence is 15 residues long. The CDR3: CASSQDGAVRETQYF. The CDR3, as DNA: TGTGCCAGCAGCCAAGATGGGGCGGTTAGGGAGACCCAGTACTTC.

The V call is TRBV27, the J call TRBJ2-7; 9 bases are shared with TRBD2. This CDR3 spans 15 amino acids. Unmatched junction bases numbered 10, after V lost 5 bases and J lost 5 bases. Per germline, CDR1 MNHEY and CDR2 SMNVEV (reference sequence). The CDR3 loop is CASSNIGGRADEQYF. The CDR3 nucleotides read TGTGCCAGCAGTAATATCGGCGGGAGGGCGGACGAGCAGTACTTC.

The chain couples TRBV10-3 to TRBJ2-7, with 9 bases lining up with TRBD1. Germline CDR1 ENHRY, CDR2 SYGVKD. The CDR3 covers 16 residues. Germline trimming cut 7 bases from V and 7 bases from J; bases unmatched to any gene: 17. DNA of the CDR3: TGTGCCATCATGGAGACGGGACAGGGAGGTTATCGAGAGCAGTACTTC. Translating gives CAIMETGQGGYREQYF.

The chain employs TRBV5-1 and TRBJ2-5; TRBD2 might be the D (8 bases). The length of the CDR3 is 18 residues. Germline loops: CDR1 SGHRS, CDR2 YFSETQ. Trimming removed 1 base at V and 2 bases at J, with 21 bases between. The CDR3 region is CASSLTGFGGGQQETQYF. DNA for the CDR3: TGCGCCAGCAGCTTGACCGGCTTCGGGGGGGGACAGCAAGAGACCCAGTACTTC.

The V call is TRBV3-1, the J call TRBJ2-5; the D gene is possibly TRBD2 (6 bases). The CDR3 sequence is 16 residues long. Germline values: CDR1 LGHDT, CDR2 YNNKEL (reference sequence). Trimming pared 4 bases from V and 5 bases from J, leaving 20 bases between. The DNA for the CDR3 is TGTGCCAGCAGCCCAACTTCCGGGGGAATGCTCGAGACCCAGTACTTC. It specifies CASSPTSGGMLETQYF.

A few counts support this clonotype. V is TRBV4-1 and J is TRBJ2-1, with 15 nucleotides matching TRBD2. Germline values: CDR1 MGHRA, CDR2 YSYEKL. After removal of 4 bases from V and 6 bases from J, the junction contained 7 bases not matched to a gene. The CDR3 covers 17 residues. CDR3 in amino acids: CASSRGLAGGPFNEQFF. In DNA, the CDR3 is TGCGCCAGCAGCCGAGGACTAGCGGGAGGGCCGTTCAATGAGCAGTTCTTC.

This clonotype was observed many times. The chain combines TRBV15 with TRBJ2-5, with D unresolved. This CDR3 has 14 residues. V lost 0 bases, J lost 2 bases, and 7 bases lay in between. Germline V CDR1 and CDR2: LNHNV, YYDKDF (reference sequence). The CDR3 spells CATSRDRKQETQYF. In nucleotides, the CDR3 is TGTGCCACCAGCAGAGACAGAAAACAAGAGACCCAGTACTTC.

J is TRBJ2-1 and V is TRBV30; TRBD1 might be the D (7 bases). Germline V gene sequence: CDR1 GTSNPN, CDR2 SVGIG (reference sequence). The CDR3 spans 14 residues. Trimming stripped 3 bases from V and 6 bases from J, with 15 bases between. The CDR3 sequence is CAWSAGQLTNEQFF. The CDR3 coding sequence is TGTGCCTGGAGCGCGGGACAGCTAACCAATGAGCAGTTCTTC.

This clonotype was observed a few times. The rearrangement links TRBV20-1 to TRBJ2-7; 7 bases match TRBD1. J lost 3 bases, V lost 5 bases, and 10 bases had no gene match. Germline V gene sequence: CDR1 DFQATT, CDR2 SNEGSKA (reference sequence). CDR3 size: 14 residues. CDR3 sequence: CSAGGQLGGYEQYF. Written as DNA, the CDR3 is TGCAGTGCTGGGGGACAGCTTGGGGGCTACGAGCAGTACTTC.

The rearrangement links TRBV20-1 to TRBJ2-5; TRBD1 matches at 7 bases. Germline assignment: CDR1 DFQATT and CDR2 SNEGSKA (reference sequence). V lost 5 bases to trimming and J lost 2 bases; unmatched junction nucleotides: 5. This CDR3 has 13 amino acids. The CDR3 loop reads CSAVRGQQETQYF. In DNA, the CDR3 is TGCAGTGCTGTACGGGGACAGCAAGAGACCCAGTACTTC.

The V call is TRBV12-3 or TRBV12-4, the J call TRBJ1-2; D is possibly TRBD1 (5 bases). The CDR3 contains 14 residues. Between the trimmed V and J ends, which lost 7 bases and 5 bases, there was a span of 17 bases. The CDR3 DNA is TGTGCCAGCACTGTCGGACCCTCAGGGTATGGCTACACCTTC. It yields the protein CASTVGPSGYGYTF.

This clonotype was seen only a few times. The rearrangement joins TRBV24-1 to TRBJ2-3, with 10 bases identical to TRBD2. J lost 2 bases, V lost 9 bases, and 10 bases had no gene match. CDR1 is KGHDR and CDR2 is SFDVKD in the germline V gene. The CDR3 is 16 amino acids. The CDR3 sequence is CATGVSGGAHTDTQYF. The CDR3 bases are TGTGCCACCGGGGTGAGCGGGGGGGCGCACACAGATACGCAGTATTTT.

The CDR3 DNA reads as TGTGCCAGCATCGACCGGGACAGAGAAGAGACCCAGTACTTC. It encodes CASIDRDREETQYF. The chain has TRBV3-1 and TRBJ2-5; 7 bases fit TRBD1. Germline assignment: CDR1 LGHDT and CDR2 YNNKEL (reference sequence). The CDR3 consists of 14 residues. The trim removed 7 bases at V and 3 bases at J, leaving 8 bases unmatched.

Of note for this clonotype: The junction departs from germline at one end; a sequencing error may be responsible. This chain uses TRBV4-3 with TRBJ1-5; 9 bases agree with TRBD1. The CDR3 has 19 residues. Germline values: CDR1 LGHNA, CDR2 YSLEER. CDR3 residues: CASSPQTGTGYNSNQPKHF. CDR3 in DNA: TGCGCCAGCAGCCCTCAGACCGGGACAGGGTACAATAGCAATCAGCCCAAGCATTTT.

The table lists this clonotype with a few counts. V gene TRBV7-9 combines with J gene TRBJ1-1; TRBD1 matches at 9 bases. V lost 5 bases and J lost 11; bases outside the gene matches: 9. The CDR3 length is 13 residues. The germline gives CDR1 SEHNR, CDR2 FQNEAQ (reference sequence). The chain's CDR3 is CASSPGQGFGAFF. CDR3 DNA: TGTGCCAGCAGCCCAGGACAGGGGTTCGGTGCTTTCTTT.

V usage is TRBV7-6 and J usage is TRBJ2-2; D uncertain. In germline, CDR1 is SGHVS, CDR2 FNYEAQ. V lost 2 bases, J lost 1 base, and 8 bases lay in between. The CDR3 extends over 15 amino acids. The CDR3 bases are TGTGCCAGCAGCTTACTGAGAGAGAACACCGGGGAGCTGTTTTTT. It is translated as CASSLLRENTGELFF.

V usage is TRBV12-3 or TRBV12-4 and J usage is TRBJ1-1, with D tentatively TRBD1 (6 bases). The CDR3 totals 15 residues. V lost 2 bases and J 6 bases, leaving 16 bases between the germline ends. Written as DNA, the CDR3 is TGTGCCAGCAGTTTAACCATTGGGGGGCCCGCTGAAGCTTTCTTT. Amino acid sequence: CASSLTIGGPAEAFF.

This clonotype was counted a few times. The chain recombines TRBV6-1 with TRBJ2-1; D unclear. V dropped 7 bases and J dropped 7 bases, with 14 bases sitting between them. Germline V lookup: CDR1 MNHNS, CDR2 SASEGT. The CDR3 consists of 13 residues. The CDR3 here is CASKGQVSNEQFF. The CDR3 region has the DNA TGTGCCAGCAAGGGCCAAGTTTCGAATGAGCAGTTCTTC.

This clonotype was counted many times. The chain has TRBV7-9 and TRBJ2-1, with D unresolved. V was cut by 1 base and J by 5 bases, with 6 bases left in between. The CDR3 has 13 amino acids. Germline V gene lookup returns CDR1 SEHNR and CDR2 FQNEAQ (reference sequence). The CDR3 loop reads CASSLGQDNEQFF. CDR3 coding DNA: TGTGCCAGCAGCTTAGGTCAGGACAATGAGCAGTTCTTC.

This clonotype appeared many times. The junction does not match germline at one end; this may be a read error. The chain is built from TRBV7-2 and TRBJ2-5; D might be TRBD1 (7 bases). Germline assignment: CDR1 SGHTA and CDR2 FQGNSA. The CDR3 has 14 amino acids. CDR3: CASSLGGGGETQYF. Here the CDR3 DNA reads TGTGCCAGCAGTTTAGGAGGGGGCGGAGAGACCCAGTACTTC. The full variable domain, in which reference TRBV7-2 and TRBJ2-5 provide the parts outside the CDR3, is GAGVSQSPSNKVTEKGKDVELRCDPISGHTALYWYRQSLGQGLEFLIYFQGNSAPDKSGLPSDRFSAERTGGSVSTLTIQRTQQEDSAVYLCASSLGGGGETQYFGPGTRLLVL.

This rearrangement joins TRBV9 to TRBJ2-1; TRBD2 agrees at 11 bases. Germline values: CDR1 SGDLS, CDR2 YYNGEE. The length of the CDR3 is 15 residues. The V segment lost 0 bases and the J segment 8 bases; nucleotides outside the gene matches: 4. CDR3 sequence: CASSVVAGGWHEQFF. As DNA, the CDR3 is TGTGCCAGCAGCGTAGTAGCGGGAGGGTGGCATGAGCAGTTCTTC.

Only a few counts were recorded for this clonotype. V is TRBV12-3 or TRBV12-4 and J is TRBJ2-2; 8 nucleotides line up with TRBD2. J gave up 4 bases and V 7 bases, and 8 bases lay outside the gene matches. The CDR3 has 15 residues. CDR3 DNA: TGTGCCAGCAAGGAGGGTCTAGCGGGCACCGGGGAGCTGTTTTTT. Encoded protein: CASKEGLAGTGELFF.